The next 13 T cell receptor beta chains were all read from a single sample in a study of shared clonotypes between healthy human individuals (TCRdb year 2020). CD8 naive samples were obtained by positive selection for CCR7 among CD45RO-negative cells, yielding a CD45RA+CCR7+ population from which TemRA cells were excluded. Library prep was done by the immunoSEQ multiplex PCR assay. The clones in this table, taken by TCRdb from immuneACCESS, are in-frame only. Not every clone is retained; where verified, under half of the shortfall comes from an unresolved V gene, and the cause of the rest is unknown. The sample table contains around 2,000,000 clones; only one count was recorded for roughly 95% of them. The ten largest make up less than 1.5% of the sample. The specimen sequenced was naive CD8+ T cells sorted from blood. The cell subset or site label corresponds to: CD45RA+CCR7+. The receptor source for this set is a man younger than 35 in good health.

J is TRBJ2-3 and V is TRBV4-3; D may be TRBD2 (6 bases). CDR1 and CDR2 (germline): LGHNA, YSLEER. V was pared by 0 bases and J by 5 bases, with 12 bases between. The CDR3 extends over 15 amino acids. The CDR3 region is CASSQERGRLDTQYF. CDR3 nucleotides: TGCGCCAGCAGCCAAGAAAGAGGGAGGTTAGATACGCAGTATTTT.

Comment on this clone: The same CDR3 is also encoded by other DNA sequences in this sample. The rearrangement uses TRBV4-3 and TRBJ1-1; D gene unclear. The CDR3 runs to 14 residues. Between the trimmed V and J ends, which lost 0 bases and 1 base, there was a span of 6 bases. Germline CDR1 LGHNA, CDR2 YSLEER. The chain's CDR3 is CASSQDRANTEAFF. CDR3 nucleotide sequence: TGCGCCAGCAGCCAAGATCGGGCGAACACTGAAGCTTTCTTT.

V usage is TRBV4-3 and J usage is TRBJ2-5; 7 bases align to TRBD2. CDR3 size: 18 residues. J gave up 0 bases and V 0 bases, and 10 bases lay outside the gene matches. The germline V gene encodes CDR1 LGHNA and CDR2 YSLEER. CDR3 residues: CASSQDHLGEGNQETQYF. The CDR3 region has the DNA TGCGCCAGCAGCCAAGATCATCTGGGGGAGGGAAACCAAGAGACCCAGTACTTC.

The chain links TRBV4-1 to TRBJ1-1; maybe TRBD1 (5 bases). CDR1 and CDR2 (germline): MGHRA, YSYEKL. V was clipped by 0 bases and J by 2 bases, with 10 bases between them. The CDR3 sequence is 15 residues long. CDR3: CASSQDEGKNTEAFF. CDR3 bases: TGCGCCAGCAGCCAAGATGAGGGGAAAAACACTGAAGCTTTCTTT.

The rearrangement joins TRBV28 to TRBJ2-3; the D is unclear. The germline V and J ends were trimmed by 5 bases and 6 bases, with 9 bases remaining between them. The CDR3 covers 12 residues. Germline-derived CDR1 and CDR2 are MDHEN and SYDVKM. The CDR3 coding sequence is TGTGCCAGCAGTCAAAACATCGATACGCAGTATTTT. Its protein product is CASSQNIDTQYF.

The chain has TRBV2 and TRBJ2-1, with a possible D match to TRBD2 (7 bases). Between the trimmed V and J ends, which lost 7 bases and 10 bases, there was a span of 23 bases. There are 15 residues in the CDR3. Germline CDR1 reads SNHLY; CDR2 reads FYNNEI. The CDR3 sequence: CASTPSGGPHLEQFF. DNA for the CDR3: TGTGCCAGCACCCCCTCGGGGGGCCCCCACCTAGAGCAGTTCTTC. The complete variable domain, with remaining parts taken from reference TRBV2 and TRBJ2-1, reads EPEVTQTPSHQVTQMGQEVILRCVPISNHLYFYWYRQILGQKVEFLVSFYNNEISEKSEIFDDQFSVERPDGSNFTLKIRSTKLEDSAMYFCASTPSGGPHLEQFFGPGTRLTVL.

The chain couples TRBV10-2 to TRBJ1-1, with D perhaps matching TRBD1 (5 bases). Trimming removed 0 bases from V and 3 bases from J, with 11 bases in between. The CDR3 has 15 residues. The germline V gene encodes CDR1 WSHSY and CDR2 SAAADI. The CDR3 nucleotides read TGCGCCAGCAGTGAGTCCCTCCAGGGACACACTGAAGCTTTCTTT. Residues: CASSESLQGHTEAFF.

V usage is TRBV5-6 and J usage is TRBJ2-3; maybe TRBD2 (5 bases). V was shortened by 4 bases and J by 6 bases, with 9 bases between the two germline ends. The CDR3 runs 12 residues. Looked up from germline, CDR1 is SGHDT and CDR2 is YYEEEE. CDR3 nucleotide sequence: TGTGCCAGCAGCGACGGGGATGATACGCAGTATTTT. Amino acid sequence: CASSDGDDTQYF.

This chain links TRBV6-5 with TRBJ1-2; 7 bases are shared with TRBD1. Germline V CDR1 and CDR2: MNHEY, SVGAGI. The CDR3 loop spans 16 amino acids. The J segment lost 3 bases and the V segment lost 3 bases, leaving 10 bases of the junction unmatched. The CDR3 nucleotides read TGTGCCAGCAGTTATTCGCAGGGGGAGCAAGACTATGGCTACACCTTC. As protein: CASSYSQGEQDYGYTF.

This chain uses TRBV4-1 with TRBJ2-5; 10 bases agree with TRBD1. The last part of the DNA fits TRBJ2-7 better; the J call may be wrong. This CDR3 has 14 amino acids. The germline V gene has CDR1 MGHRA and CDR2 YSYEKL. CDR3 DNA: TGCGCCAGCAGCCACCGGGACAGGGGCTACGAGCAGTACTTC. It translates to CASSHRDRGYEQYF.

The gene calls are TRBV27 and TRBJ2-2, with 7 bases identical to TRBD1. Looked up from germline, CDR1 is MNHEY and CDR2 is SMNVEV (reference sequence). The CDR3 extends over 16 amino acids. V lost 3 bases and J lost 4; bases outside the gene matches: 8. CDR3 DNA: TGTGCCAGCAGTTTGACAGGGTCGTCGGTCACCGGGGAGCTGTTTTTT. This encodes CASSLTGSSVTGELFF.

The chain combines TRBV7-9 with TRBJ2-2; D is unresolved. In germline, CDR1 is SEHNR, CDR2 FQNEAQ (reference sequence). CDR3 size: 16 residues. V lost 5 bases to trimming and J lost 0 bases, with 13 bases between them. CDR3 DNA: TGTGCCAGCAGCCCTCCCATCGGCCCGAACACCGGGGAGCTGTTTTTT. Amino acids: CASSPPIGPNTGELFF.

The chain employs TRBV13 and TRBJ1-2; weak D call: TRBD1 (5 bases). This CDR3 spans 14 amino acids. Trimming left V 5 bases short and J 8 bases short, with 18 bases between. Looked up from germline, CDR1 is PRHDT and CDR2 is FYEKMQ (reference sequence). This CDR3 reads CASSPFGGSRGYTF. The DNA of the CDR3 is TGTGCCAGCAGCCCCTTCGGGGGGTCCCGAGGCTACACCTTC.